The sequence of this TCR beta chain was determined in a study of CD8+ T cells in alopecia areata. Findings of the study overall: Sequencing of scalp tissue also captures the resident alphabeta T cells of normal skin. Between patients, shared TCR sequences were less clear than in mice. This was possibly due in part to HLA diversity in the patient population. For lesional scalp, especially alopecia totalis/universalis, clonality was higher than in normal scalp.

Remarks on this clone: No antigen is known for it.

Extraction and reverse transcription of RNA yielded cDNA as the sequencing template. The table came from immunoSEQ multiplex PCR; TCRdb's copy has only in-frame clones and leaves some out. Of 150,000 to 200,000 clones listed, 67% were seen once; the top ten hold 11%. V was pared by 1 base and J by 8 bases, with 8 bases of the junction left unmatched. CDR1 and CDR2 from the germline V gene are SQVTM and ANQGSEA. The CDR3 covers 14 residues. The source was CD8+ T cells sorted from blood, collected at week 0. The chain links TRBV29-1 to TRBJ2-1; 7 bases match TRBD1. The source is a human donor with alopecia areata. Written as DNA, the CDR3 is TGCAGCGTTGAAGCGGTCGACAGGGTTGATGAGCAGTTCTTC. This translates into CSVEAVDRVDEQFF.